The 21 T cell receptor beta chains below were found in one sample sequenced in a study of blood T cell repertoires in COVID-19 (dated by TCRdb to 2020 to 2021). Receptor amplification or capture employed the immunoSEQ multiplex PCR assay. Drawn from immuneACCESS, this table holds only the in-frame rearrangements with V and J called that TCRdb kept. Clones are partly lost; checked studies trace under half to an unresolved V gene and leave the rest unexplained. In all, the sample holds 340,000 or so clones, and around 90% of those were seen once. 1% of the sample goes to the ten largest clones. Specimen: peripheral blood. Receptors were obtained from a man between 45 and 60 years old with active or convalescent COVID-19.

CDR3 sequence: CASSEGLGGRSYEQYF. For the CDR3, the DNA is TGTGCCAGCAGTGAAGGTTTGGGAGGGAGATCTTACGAGCAGTACTTC. The chain combines TRBV2 with TRBJ2-7; 7 positions match TRBD2. V lost 1 base, J lost 4 bases, and 10 bases stayed unmatched. The CDR3 has 16 amino acids. Looked up from germline, CDR1 is SNHLY and CDR2 is FYNNEI.

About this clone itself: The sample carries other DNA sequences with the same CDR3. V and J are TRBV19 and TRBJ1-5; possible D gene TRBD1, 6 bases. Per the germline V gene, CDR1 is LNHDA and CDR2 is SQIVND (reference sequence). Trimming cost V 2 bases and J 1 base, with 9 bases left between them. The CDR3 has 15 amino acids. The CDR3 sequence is CASSIFRGSNQPQHF. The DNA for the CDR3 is TGTGCCAGTAGTATATTCAGGGGAAGCAATCAGCCCCAGCATTTT.

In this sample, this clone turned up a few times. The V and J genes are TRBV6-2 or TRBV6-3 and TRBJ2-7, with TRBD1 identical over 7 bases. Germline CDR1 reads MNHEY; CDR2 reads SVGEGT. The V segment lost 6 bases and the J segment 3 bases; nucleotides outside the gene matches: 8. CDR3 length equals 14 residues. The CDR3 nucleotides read TGTGCCAGCAGCCCCCCGAGACAGGGCTACGAGCAGTACTTC. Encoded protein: CASSPPRQGYEQYF.

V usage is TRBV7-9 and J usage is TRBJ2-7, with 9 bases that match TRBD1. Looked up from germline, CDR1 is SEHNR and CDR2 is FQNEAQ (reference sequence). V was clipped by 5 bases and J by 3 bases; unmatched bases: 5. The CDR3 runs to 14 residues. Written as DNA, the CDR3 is TGTGCCAGCAGCCAAGGACAGGGGAACTACGAGCAGTACTTC. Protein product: CASSQGQGNYEQYF.

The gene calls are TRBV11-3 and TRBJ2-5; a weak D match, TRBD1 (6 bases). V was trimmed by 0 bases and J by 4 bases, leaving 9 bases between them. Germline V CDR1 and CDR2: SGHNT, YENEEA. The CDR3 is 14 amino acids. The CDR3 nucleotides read TGTGCCAGCAGCTTAGACAGGGGTACAGAGACCCAGTACTTC. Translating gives CASSLDRGTETQYF.

CDR3 residues: CASSIDSLGTEAFF. The DNA for the CDR3 is TGCGCCAGCAGCATTGACAGCCTGGGCACTGAAGCTTTCTTT. The gene calls are TRBV5-1 and TRBJ1-1, with D perhaps TRBD1 (5 bases). CDR1 is SGHRS and CDR2 is YFSETQ in the germline V gene. This CDR3 contains 14 residues. Trimming shortened V by 4 bases and J by 4 bases, and 14 bases separated the two germline ends.

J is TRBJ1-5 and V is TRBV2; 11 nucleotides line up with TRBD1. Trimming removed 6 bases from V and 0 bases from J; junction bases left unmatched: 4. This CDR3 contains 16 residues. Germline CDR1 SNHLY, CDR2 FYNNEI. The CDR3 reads CASRRTGGFSNQPQHF. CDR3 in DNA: TGTGCCAGCAGAAGGACAGGGGGCTTTAGCAATCAGCCCCAGCATTTT.

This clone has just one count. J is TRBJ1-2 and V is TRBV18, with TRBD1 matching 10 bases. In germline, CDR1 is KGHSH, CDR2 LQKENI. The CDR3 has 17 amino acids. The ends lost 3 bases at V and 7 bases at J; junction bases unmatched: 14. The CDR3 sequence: CASSPDRGQGRLSGYTF. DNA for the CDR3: TGTGCCAGCTCACCCGACAGGGGGCAAGGGAGGCTATCTGGCTACACCTTC.

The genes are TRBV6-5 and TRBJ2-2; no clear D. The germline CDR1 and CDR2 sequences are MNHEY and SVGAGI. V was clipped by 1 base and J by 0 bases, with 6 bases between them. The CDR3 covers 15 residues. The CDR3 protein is CASSYWAANTGELFF. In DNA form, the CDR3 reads TGTGCCAGCAGTTACTGGGCTGCGAACACCGGGGAGCTGTTTTTT.

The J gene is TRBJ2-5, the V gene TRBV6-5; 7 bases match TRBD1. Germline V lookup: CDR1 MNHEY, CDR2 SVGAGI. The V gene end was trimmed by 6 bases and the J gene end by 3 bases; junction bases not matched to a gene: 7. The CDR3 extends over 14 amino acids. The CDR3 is CASSRQGGKETQYF. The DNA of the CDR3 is TGTGCCAGCAGCCGACAGGGTGGAAAAGAGACCCAGTACTTC.

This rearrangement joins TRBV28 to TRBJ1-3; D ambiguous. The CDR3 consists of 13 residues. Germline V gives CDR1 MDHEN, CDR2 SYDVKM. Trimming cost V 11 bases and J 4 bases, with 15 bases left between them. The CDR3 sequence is CALKGALGNTIYF. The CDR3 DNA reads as TGTGCCTTAAAGGGAGCCCTCGGAAACACCATATATTTT.

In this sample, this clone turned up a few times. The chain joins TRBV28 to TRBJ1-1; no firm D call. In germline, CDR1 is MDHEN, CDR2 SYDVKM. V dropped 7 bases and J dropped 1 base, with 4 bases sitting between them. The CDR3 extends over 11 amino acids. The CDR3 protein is CASNRNTEAFF. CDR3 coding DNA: TGTGCCAGCAACAGGAACACTGAAGCTTTCTTT.

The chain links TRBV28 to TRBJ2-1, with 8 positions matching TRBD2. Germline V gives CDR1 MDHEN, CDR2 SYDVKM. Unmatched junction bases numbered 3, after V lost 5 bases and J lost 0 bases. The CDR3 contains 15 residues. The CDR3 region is CASSPGGGSYNEQFF. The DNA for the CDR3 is TGTGCCAGCAGTCCGGGGGGGGGCTCCTACAATGAGCAGTTCTTC.

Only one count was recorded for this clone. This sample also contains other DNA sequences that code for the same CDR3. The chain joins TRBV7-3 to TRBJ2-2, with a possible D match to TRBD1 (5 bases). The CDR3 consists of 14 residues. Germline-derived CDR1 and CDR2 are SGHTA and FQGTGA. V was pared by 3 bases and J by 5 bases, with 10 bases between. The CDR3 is CASSFQGTTGELFF. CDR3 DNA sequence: TGTGCCAGCAGCTTTCAGGGAACAACCGGGGAGCTGTTTTTT.

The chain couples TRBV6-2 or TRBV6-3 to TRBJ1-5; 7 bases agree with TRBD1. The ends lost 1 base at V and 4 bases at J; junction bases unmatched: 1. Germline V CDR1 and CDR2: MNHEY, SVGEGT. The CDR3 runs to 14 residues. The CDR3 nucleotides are TGTGCCAGCAGTTACTGGGGACAGAATCAGCCCCAGCATTTT. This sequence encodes CASSYWGQNQPQHF.

The CDR3 loop reads CATRTGGQPQHF. The CDR3 DNA is TGTGCCACCAGGACAGGGGGCCAGCCCCAGCATTTT. The chain carries TRBV27 and TRBJ1-5; 11 positions agree with TRBD1. The CDR3 has 12 residues. Germline V CDR1 and CDR2: MNHEY, SMNVEV (reference sequence). V dropped 10 bases and J dropped 7; count of bases not matched to a gene: 3.

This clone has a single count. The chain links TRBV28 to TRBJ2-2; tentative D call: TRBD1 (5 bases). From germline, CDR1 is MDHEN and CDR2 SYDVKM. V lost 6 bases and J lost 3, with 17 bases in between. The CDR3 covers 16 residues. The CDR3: CASSTGPLRDTGELFF. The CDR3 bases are TGTGCCAGCAGCACAGGCCCCTTACGGGACACCGGGGAGCTGTTTTTT.

CDR3 region: CASSLLALTNTGELFF. Written as DNA, the CDR3 is TGTGCCAGCAGCTTATTGGCCCTTACGAACACCGGGGAGCTGTTTTTT. This rearrangement joins TRBV7-2 to TRBJ2-2, with D unclear. The length of the CDR3 is 16 residues. Germline V gives CDR1 SGHTA, CDR2 FQGNSA. V was cut by 2 bases and J by 0 bases, with 10 bases left in between.

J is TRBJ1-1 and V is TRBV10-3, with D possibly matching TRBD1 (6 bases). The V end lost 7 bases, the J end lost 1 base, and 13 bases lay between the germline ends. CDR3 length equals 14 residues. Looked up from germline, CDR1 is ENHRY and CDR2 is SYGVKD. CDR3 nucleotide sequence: TGTGCCATCATCCAGGGGAACGGGAACACTGAAGCTTTCTTT. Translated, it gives CAIIQGNGNTEAFF.

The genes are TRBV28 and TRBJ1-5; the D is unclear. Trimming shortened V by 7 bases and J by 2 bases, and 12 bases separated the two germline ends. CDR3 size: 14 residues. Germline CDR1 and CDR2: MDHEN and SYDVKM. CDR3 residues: CASKVGSRNQPQHF. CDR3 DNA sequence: TGTGCCAGCAAGGTCGGGAGCCGCAATCAGCCCCAGCATTTT.

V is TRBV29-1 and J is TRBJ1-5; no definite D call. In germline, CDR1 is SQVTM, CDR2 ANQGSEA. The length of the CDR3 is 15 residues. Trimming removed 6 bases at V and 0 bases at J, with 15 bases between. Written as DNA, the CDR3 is TGCAGCGTCCGTGACGGAGGCACTAGCAATCAGCCCCAGCATTTT. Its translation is CSVRDGGTSNQPQHF.